These T cell receptor beta chains were read from a single sample in a study of memory CD4+ T cells and cytomegalovirus serostatus. Only in-frame clones appear in the TCRdb table, and some are missing; sequencing was by immunoSEQ multiplex PCR. The sample gives fewer than 50,000 clones, roughly 85% of which show up once; about 5.8% is in the top ten. Source material: memory CD4+ T cells from blood. The receptors were sampled from an adult in good health and CMV-seropositive. CDR3s include the opening cysteine and the closing phenylalanine or tryptophan. The D gene is left open where the match is weak. Clone size is stated in some rows and not others, as once, few, many or a class when expanded.

V	length	D	J	size	DNA	CDR3
TRBV2	11	-	TRBJ2-3	-	TGTGCCAGCAGTTACACAGATACGCAGTATTTT	CASSYTDTQYF
TRBV10-3	15	TRBD1	TRBJ1-5	-	TGTGCCATCAGTGAAGGACAGGGCCTAAATCAGCCCCAGCATTTT	CAISEGQGLNQPQHF
TRBV27	13	-	TRBJ1-2	-	TGTGCCAGCAGTTCCCCCGGGAGGGGAGGCTACACCTTC	CASSSPGRGGYTF
TRBV28	16	TRBD1	TRBJ1-5	-	TGTGCCAGCAGTTTTAGTTCAGGGGGCGTTAATCAGCCCCAGCATTTT	CASSFSSGGVNQPQHF
TRBV28	16	-	TRBJ2-7	-	TGTGCCAGCAGTACAACAGGGTTTGGTAGCTCCTACGAGCAGTACTTC	CASSTTGFGSSYEQYF
TRBV6-5	15	-	TRBJ1-3	-	TGTGCCAGCAGTTACACCAGGGACCCTGGAAACACCATATATTTT	CASSYTRDPGNTIYF
TRBV6-5	15	-	TRBJ1-4	-	TGTGCCAGCAGACCTCGACAGTCTACTAATGAAAAACTGTTTTTT	CASRPRQSTNEKLFF
TRBV18	16	-	TRBJ2-1	-	TGTGCCAGCTCCACCGGAGGGGGGGGCACCTACAATGAGCAGTTCTTC	CASSTGGGGTYNEQFF
TRBV5-6	12	-	TRBJ2-7	-	TGTGCCAGCAGCTTAGGGTTCTACGAGCAGTACTTC	CASSLGFYEQYF
TRBV6-1	15	TRBD1	TRBJ2-2	-	TGTGCCAGCAGTGGGACAGGGGGCAAAACCGGGGAGCTGTTTTTT	CASSGTGGKTGELFF
TRBV5-1	14	-	TRBJ2-3	once	TGCGCCAGCAGCTTTCAGGGAGACACAGATACGCAGTATTTT	CASSFQGDTDTQYF
TRBV28	12	-	TRBJ1-6	-	TGTGCCAGCAGAACTCGGCATTCACCCCTCCACTTT	CASRTRHSPLHF
TRBV5-1	15	-	TRBJ1-1	-	TGCGCCAGCAGCCCCGGGGTTGGGGTCGGAACTGAAGCTTTCTTT	CASSPGVGVGTEAFF
TRBV7-9	13	-	TRBJ1-1	-	TGTGCCAGCAGCTTAGCCCTGAACACTGAAGCTTTCTTT	CASSLALNTEAFF
TRBV19	15	TRBD1	TRBJ1-2	-	TGTGCCAGTAGAGCTCCCACAGGGGGCAACTATGGCTACACCTTC	CASRAPTGGNYGYTF
TRBV18	16	TRBD1	TRBJ1-6	medium-sized	TGTGCCAGCTCACGAATGACAGGGGTCGCGGATTCACCCCTCCACTTT	CASSRMTGVADSPLHF
TRBV6-1	17	TRBD2	TRBJ2-1	once	TGTGCCAGCAGTGAAGTCCTGGCTAGCGGGAGGGGCAATGAGCAGTTCTTC	CASSEVLASGRGNEQFF
TRBV5-6	14	-	TRBJ1-1	few	TGTGCCAGCAGTGACAGTCCTTTTGGGACTGAAGCTTTCTTT	CASSDSPFGTEAFF
TRBV7-2	13	-	TRBJ2-1	-	TGTGCCAGCAGCTTAGGGACTTACAATGAGCAGTTCTTC	CASSLGTYNEQFF
TRBV9	16	-	TRBJ2-1	-	TGTGCCAGCAGCGAGAGACAGGAGAGCTCCTACAATGAGCAGTTCTTC	CASSERQESSYNEQFF
TRBV7-2	15	TRBD2	TRBJ2-1	few	TGTGCCAGCAGCTTAGGACTAGCGGGAAACAATGAGCAGTTCTTC	CASSLGLAGNNEQFF
TRBV5-4	15	-	TRBJ2-3	-	TGTGCCAGCAGCTTGAGATCGGGGGGCGCAGATACGCAGTATTTT	CASSLRSGGADTQYF
TRBV7-2	15	-	TRBJ1-2	-	TGTGCCAGCAGCACACAAAGGGGGGGCAGCTATGGCTACACCTTC	CASSTQRGGSYGYTF
TRBV19	14	-	TRBJ2-3	-	TGTGCCAGTACCCAGGGTCTAATCACAGATACGCAGTATTTT	CASTQGLITDTQYF
TRBV29-1	14	TRBD2	TRBJ2-2	few	TGCAGCGTTGTAGCGGGAACTAACACCGGGGAGCTGTTTTTT	CSVVAGTNTGELFF
TRBV6-1	13	-	TRBJ1-1	-	TGTGCCAGCAGGGCAGGGGTTTTCACTGAAGCTTTCTTT	CASRAGVFTEAFF
TRBV28	15	-	TRBJ1-2	-	TGTGCCAGCAGTTTATGGTCCCCTGTGGACTATGGCTACACCTTC	CASSLWSPVDYGYTF
TRBV28	18	TRBD2	TRBJ2-2	-	TGTGCCAGCAGTTTTGTACTAGCGGGACCCGCGGGAGCCGGGGAGCTGTTTTTT	CASSFVLAGPAGAGELFF
TRBV4-1	19	TRBD1	TRBJ2-2	-	TGCGCCAGCAGCCAAGACCGACAAGGACAGGGGGGGAACACCGGGGAGCTGTTTTTT	CASSQDRQGQGGNTGELFF